These 2 T cell receptor beta chains share one sample of origin, sequenced in a study of blood T cell repertoires in COVID-19. Assay used: immunoSEQ multiplex PCR; TCRdb lists only in-frame clones, some missing. This table has roughly 150,000 clones, about 82% appearing once. Sequenced material: peripheral blood. Every receptor here comes from a woman aged 80 or over with COVID-19, enrolled during active disease.

The rearrangement joins TRBV5-4 to TRBJ2-7; D remains ambiguous. This CDR3 is 12 amino acids long. CDR1 is SGHNT, CDR2 YYREEE, per germline (reference sequence). The V end lost 8 bases, the J end lost 4 bases, and 13 bases lay between the germline ends. CDR3 sequence (DNA): TGTGCCAGTGAACTTGACGGGTACGAGCAGTACTTC. Amino acids: CASELDGYEQYF.

The chain employs TRBV5-1 and TRBJ1-4, with 9 bases matching TRBD1. Trimming at V came to 0 bases and at J to 3 bases, leaving 3 bases not matched to a gene. Germline CDR1 reads SGHRS; CDR2 reads YFSETQ. The CDR3 totals 16 residues. CDR3 sequence reads: CASSLGDRVANEKLFF. CDR3 nucleotides: TGCGCCAGCAGCTTGGGGGACAGGGTAGCTAATGAAAAACTGTTTTTT.